This entry concerns a single T cell receptor (beta chain). Its antigen remains unidentified. The V gene's germline CDR1 is MNHEY and CDR2 SVGAGI. The CDR3 covers 15 residues. V lost 5 bases to trimming and J lost 3 bases; unmatched junction nucleotides: 7. Clones were read by immunoSEQ multiplex PCR, and TCRdb kept only the in-frame ones, dropping some. Here the sample spans about 140,000 clones, just over 90% being singletons. This specimen belongs to a study of OX40 agonist ivuxolimab in advanced cancers. Whole-study findings and limits: At 0.1 to 3.0 mg/kg, CD4+ and CD8+ blood T cells expanded clonally by week 6. Nonresponders included some who also had low normalized T-cell clonal expansion. At 0.1-3.0 mg/kg, partial responders had clonal expansion among the lowest observed.

Sequencing used CD4+ or CD8+ T cells sorted from blood, obtained in a trial of the OX40 agonist ivuxolimab. The V gene is TRBV6-5, the J gene TRBJ1-2; 9 nucleotides line up with TRBD1. The origin of this receptor is an adult with an advanced solid tumor such as melanoma, head and neck, liver or kidney cancer. The CDR3: CASSTRDRDYYGYTF. The DNA of the CDR3 is TGTGCCAGCAGTACCCGGGACAGGGACTACTATGGCTACACCTTC.